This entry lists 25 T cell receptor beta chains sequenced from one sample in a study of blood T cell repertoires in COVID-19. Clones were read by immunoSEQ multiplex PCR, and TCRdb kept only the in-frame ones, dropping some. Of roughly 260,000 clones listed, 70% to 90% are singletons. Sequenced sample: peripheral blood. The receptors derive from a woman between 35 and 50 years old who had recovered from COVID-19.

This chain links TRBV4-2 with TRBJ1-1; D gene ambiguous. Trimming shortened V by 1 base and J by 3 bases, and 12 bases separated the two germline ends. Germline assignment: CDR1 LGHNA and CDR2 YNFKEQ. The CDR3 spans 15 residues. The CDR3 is CASSQGAGWDTEAFF. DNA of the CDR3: TGTGCCAGCAGCCAAGGGGCAGGCTGGGACACTGAAGCTTTCTTT.

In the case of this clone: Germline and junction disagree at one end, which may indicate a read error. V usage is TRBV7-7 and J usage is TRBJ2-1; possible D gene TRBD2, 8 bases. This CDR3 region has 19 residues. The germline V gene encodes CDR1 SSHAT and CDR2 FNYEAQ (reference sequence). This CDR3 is CASSPQGTSFESSYNEQFF. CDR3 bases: TGTGCTAGCAGCCCACAGGGGACTAGTTTTGAGAGCTCCTACAATGAGCAGTTCTTC.

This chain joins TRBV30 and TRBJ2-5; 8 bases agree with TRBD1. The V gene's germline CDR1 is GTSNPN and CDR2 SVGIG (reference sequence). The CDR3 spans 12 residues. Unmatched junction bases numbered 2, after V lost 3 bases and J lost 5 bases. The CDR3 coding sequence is TGTGCCTGGAGCTGGGACAGGGAGACCCAGTACTTC. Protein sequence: CAWSWDRETQYF.

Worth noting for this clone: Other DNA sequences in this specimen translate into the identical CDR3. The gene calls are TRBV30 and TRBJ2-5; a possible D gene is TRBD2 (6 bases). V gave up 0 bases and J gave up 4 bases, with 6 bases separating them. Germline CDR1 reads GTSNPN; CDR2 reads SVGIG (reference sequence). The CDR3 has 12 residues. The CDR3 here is CAWSVGGETQYF. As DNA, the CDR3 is TGTGCCTGGAGTGTGGGGGGAGAGACCCAGTACTTC. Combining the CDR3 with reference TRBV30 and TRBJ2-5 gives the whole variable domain SQTIHQWPATLVQPVGSPLSLECTVEGTSNPNLYWYRQAAGRGLQLLFYSVGIGQISSEVPQNLSASRPQDRQFILSSKKLLLSDSGFYLCAWSVGGETQYFGPGTRLLVL.

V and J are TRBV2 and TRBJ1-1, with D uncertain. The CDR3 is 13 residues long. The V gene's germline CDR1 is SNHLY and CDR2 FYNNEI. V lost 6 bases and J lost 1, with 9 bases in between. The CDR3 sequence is CASRVRQNTEAFF. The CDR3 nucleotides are TGTGCCAGCAGGGTTAGACAGAACACTGAAGCTTTCTTT.

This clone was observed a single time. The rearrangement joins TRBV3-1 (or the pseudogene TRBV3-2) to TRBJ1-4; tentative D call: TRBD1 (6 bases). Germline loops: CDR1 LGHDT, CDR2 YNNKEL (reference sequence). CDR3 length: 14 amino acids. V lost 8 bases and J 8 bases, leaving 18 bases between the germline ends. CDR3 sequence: CASPPGQGKEKLFF. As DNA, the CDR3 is TGTGCCAGCCCGCCGGGGCAGGGGAAGGAAAAACTGTTTTTT.

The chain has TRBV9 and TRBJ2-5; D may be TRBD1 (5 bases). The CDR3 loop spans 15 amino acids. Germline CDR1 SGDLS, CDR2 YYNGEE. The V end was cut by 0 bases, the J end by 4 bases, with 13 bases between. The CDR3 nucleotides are TGTGCCAGCAGCGTAGATGTAGGGGTGTCAGAGACCCAGTACTTC. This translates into CASSVDVGVSETQYF.

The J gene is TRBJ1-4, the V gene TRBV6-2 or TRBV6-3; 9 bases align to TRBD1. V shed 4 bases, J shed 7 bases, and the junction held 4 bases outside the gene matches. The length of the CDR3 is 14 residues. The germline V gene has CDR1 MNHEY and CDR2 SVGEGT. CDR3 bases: TGTGCCAGCAGTTCGGGGACAGGGAGTGAAAAACTGTTTTTT. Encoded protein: CASSSGTGSEKLFF.

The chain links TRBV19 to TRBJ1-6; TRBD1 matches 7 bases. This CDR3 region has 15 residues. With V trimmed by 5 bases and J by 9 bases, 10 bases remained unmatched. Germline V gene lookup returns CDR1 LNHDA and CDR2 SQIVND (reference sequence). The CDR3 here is CASSPLDRYSSPLHF. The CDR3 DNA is TGTGCCAGTAGTCCTCTGGACAGGTACAGTTCACCCCTCCACTTT.

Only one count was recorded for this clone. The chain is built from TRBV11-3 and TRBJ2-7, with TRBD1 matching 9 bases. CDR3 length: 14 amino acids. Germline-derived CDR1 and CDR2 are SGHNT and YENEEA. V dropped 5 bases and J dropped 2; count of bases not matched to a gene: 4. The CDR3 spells CASSKRTGAYEQYF. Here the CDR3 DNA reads TGTGCCAGCAGCAAACGGACAGGGGCCTACGAGCAGTACTTC.

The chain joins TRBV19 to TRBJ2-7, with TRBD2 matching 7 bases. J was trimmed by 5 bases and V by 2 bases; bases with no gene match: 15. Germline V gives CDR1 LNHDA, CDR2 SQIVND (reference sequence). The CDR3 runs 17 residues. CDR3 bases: TGTGCCAGTAGTATATCCCCTTGGGGGGGGTTTACCCACGAGCAGTACTTC. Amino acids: CASSISPWGGFTHEQYF.

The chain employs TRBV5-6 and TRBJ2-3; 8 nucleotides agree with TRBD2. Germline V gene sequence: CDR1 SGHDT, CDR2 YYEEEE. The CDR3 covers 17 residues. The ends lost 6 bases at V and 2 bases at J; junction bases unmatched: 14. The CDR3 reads CASTDLGASGLTDTQYF. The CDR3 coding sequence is TGTGCCAGCACCGACCTCGGGGCTAGCGGGCTCACAGATACGCAGTATTTT. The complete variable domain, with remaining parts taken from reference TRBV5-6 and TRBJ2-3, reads DAGVTQSPTHLIKTRGQQVTLRCSPKSGHDTVSWYQQALGQGPQFIFQYYEEEERQRGNFPDRFSGHQFPNYSSELNVNALLLGDSALYLCASTDLGASGLTDTQYFGPGTRLTVL.

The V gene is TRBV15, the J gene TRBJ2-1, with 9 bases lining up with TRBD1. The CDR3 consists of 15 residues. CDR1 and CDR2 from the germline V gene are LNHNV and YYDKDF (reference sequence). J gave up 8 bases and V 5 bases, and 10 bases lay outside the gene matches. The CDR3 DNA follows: TGTGCCACCAGCGGCCGTCTCGACAGGGGGGATGAGCAGTTCTTC. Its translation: CATSGRLDRGDEQFF.

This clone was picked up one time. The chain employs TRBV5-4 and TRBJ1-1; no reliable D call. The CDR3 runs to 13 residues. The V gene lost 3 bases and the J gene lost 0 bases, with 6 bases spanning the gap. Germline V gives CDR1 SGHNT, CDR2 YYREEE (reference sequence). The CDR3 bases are TGTGCCAGCAGCTACGGGATGAACACTGAAGCTTTCTTT. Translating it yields CASSYGMNTEAFF.

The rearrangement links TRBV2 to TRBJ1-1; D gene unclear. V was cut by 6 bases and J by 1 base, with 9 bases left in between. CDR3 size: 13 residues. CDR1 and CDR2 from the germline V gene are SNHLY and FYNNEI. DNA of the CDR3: TGTGCCAGCAGGACACCCTCGAACACTGAAGCTTTCTTT. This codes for CASRTPSNTEAFF.

CDR3 protein: CASSSDRDQPQHF. CDR3 bases: TGTGCCAGCAGCTCGGACAGGGACCAGCCCCAGCATTTT. The genes are TRBV5-6 and TRBJ1-5; the match to TRBD1 covers 8 bases. The V gene end was trimmed by 3 bases and the J gene end by 7 bases; junction bases not matched to a gene: 3. Looked up from germline, CDR1 is SGHDT and CDR2 is YYEEEE. The CDR3 has 13 residues.

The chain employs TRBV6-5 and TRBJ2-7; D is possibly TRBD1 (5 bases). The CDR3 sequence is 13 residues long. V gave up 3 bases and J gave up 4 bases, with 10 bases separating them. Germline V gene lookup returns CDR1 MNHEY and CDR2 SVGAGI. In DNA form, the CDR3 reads TGTGCCAGCAGTTATCGACAGAGATACGAGCAGTACTTC. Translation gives CASSYRQRYEQYF.

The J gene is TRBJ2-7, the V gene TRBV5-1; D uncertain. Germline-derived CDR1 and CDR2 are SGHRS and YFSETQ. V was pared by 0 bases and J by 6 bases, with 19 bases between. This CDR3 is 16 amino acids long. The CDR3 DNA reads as TGCGCCAGCAGCTTGGAAGGAGTCCGCCCCCGCTCCGAGCAGTACTTC. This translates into CASSLEGVRPRSEQYF.

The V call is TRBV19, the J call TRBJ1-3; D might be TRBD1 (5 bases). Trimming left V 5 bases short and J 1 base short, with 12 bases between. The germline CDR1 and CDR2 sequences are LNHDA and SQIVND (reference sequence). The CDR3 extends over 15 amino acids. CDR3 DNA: TGTGCCAGTAGTGCCCCCCGGGGGTCTGGAAACACCATATATTTT. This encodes CASSAPRGSGNTIYF.

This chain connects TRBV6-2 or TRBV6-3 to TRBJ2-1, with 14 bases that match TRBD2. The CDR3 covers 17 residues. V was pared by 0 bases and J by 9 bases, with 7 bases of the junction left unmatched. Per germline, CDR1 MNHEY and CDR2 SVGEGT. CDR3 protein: CASSYSGTSGGRGEQFF. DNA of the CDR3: TGTGCCAGCAGTTACTCGGGGACTAGCGGGGGCCGGGGTGAGCAGTTCTTC.

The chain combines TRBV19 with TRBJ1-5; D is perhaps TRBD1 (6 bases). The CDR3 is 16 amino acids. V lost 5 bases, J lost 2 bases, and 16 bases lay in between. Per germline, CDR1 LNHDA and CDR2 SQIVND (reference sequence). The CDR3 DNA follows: TGTGCCAGTAGTCCAGTCGGGAAGGGGGGCAATCAGCCCCAGCATTTT. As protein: CASSPVGKGGNQPQHF. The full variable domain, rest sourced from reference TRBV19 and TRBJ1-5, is DGGITQSPKYLFRKEGQNVTLSCEQNLNHDAMYWYRQDPGQGLRLIYYSQIVNDFQKGDIAEGYSVSREKKESFPLTVTSAQKNPTAFYLCASSPVGKGGNQPQHFGDGTRLSIL.

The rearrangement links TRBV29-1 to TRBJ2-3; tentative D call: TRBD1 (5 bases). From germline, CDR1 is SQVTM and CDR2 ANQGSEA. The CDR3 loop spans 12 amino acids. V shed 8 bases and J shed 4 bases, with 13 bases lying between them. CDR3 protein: CSTAKGSDTQYF. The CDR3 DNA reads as TGCAGCACTGCTAAGGGGTCAGATACGCAGTATTTT.

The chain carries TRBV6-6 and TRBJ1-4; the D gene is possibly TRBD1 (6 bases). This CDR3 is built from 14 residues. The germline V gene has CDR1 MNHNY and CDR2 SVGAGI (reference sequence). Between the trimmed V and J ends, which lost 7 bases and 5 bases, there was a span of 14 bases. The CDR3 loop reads CASIGQRGNEKLFF. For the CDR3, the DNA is TGTGCCAGCATCGGACAGCGAGGAAATGAAAAACTGTTTTTT.

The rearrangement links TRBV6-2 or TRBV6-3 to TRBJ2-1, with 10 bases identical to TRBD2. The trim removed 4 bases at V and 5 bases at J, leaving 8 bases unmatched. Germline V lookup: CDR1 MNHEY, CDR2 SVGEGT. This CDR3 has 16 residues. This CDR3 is CASSFQREGADNEQFF. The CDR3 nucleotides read TGTGCCAGCAGTTTCCAGCGGGAGGGGGCAGACAATGAGCAGTTCTTC.

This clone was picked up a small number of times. In DNA form, the CDR3 reads TGCAGCGTCCCCAGGACAGTAACGGGAGAGACCCAGTACTTC. It specifies CSVPRTVTGETQYF. The V call is TRBV29-1, the J call TRBJ2-5; a weak D match, TRBD1 (6 bases). Trimming shortened V by 6 bases and J by 4 bases, and 18 bases separated the two germline ends. The CDR3 is 14 amino acids. The germline V gene encodes CDR1 SQVTM and CDR2 ANQGSEA.